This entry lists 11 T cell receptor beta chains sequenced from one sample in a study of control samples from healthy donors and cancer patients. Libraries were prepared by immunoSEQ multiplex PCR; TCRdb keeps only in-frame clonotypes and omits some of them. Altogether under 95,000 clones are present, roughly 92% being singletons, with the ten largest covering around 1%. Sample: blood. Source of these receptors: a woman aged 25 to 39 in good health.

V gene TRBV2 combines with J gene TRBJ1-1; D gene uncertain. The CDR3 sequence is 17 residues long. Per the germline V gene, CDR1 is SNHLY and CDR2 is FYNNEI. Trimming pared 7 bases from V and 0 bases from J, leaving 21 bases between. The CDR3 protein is CASISRGTVLVNTEAFF. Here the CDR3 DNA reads TGTGCCAGCATCTCCAGAGGAACAGTTCTAGTGAACACTGAAGCTTTCTTT.

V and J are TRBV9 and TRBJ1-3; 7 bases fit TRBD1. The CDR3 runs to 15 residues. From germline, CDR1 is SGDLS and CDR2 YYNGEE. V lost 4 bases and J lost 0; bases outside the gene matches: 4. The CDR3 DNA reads TGTGCCAGCAGCCTGACAGGGAGCTCTGGAAACACCATATATTTT. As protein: CASSLTGSSGNTIYF. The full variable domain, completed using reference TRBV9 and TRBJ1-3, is DSGVTQTPKHLITATGQRVTLRCSPRSGDLSVYWYQQSLDQGLQFLIQYYNGEERAKGNILERFSAQQFPDLHSELNLSSLELGDSALYFCASSLTGSSGNTIYFGEGSWLTVV.

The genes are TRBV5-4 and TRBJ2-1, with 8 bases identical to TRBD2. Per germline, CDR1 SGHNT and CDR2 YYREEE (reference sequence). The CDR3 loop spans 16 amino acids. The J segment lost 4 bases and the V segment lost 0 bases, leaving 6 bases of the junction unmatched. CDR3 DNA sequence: TGTGCCAGCAGCTTGGCCGCGACTAGCGCATACAATGAGCAGTTCTTC. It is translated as CASSLAATSAYNEQFF.

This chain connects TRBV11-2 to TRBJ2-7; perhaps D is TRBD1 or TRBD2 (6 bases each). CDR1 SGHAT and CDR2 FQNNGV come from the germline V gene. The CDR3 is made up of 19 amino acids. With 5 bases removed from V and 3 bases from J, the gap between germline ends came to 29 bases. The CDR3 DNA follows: TGTGCCAGCAGCCCCGCTGCTCGGGGGCAGGTCAGATCGAGCTACGAGCAGTACTTC. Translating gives CASSPAARGQVRSSYEQYF.

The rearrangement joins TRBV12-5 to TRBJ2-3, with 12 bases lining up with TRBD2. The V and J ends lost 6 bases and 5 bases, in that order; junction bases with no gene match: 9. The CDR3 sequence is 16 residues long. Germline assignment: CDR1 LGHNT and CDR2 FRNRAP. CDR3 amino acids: CASGRLAGASRDTQYF. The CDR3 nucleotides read TGTGCTAGTGGCCGACTAGCGGGAGCGTCCCGAGATACGCAGTATTTT.

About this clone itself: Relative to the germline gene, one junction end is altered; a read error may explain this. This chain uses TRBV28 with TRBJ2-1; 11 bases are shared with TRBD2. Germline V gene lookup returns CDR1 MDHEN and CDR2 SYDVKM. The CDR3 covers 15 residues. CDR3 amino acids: CASSSPGLAVPWSVF. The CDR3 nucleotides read TGTGCCAGCAGTTCACCGGGACTAGCGGTACCATGGAGTGTCTTC.

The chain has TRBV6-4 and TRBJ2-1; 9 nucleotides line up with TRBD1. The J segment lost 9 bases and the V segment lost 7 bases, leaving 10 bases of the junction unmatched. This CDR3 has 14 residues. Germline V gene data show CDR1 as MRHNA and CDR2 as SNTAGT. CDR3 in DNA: TGTGCCAGCACTACGACAGGGGGATTTGGTGAGCAGTTCTTC. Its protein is CASTTTGGFGEQFF.

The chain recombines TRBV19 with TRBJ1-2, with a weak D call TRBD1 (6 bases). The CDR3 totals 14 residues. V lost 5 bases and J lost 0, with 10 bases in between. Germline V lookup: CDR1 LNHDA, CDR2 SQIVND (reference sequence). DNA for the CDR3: TGTGCCAGTAGTTTCCGACAGGCTAACTATGGCTACACCTTC. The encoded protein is CASSFRQANYGYTF.

Written as DNA, the CDR3 is TGTGCCAGCAGCTTAGGTCCAGGAGCCTACGAGCAGTACTTC. Translated: CASSLGPGAYEQYF. This rearrangement joins TRBV7-8 to TRBJ2-7; D gene ambiguous. This CDR3 spans 14 amino acids. V was shortened by 1 base and J by 2 bases, with 9 bases between the two germline ends. The V gene's germline CDR1 is SGHVS and CDR2 FQNEAQ. The full variable domain, in which reference TRBV7-8 and TRBJ2-7 provide the parts outside the CDR3, is GAGVSQSPRYKVAKRGQDVALRCDPISGHVSLFWYQQALGQGPEFLTYFQNEAQLDKSGLPSDRFFAERPEGSVSTLKIQRTQQEDSAVYLCASSLGPGAYEQYFGPGTRLTVT.

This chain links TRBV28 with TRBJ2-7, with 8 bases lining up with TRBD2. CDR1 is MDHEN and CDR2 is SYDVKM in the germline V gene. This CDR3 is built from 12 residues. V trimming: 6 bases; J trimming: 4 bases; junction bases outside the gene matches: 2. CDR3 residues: CASSRGGYEQYF. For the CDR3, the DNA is TGTGCCAGCAGCCGGGGGGGATACGAGCAGTACTTC.

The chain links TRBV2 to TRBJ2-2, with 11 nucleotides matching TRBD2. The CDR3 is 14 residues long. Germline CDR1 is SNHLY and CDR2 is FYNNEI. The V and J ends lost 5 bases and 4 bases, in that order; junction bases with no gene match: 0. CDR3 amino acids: CASSLAGGTGELFF. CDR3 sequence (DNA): TGTGCCAGCAGTCTAGCGGGGGGCACCGGGGAGCTGTTTTTT.